This T cell receptor beta chain was captured in a study of T cell changes during pregnancy in multiple sclerosis. Assay: immunoSEQ multiplex PCR; the TCRdb copy retains only in-frame clones and omits some. Of tens of thousands of clones in the sample, roughly 91% were seen once. This CDR3 is 13 amino acids long. Germline values: CDR1 MNHEY, CDR2 SMNVEV (reference sequence). V lost 6 bases and J 8 bases, leaving 14 bases between the germline ends. The sequence came from a female donor in good health, enrolled as a control in a pregnancy study. The gene calls are TRBV27 and TRBJ2-1; D perhaps matches TRBD2 (5 bases). The material was peripheral blood, obtained in the second trimester of pregnancy. The CDR3 nucleotides are TGTGCCAGCAGGCACCCGGGAACATATGAGCAGTTCTTC. Encoded protein: CASRHPGTYEQFF.